This is a list of T cell receptor beta chains from one sample in a study of shared clonotypes between healthy human individuals. Sequencing was performed with immunoSEQ multiplex PCR; in TCRdb, only in-frame clones are kept and a portion is missing. Altogether hundreds of thousands of clones are present, approximately 92% being singletons, with the ten largest covering 20% to 30%. The sample taken for sequencing was naive CD8+ T cells sorted from blood. Receptor source: a man aged 25 to 45 in good health. The CDR3 runs from the conserved cysteine through the conserved F or W. Size values are once, few and many counts, or a class for expanded clones, and some rows have none.

abundance: NA
v_gene: TRBV10-1
CDR3aa: CASSESWGGEQFF

abundance: few
v_gene: TRBV7-9
CDR3aa: CASRVGELFF

abundance: NA
v_gene: TRBV9
CDR3aa: CASSVGRGTDLFF

abundance: NA
v_gene: TRBV6-6
CDR3aa: CASSYSVAETQYF

abundance: NA
v_gene: TRBV7-8
CDR3aa: CASRQRGAGNTIYF

abundance: NA
v_gene: TRBV9
CDR3aa: CASSISGGMETQYF

abundance: once
v_gene: TRBV15
CDR3aa: CATSIGGSLADTQYF

abundance: NA
v_gene: TRBV15
CDR3aa: CATSRPGTLDEYGYTF

abundance: NA
v_gene: TRBV23-1
CDR3aa: CASSHHHGQGQEPQHF

abundance: NA
v_gene: TRBV7-9
CDR3aa: CASSSDPNYEQYF

abundance: NA
v_gene: TRBV10-2
CDR3aa: CASSPGTGGEQFF

abundance: NA
v_gene: TRBV5-1
CDR3aa: CASSVTGDINTEAFF

abundance: NA
v_gene: TRBV7-9
CDR3aa: CASSHISRGQVEQYF

abundance: NA
v_gene: TRBV6-1
CDR3aa: CASSERVYTPDTQYF

abundance: NA
v_gene: TRBV6-1
CDR3aa: CASSASRGKGYSNQPQHF

abundance: NA
v_gene: TRBV28
CDR3aa: CASSFLRDLSYEQYF

abundance: NA
v_gene: TRBV27
CDR3aa: CASTERWGGRDEQFF

abundance: NA
v_gene: TRBV7-4
CDR3aa: CASSFEGLAEPYNEQFF

abundance: NA
v_gene: TRBV18
CDR3aa: CASSPPSGGPGEQYF

abundance: NA
v_gene: TRBV27
CDR3aa: CASSRSRGTGELFF

abundance: NA
v_gene: TRBV10-2
CDR3aa: CASSEKVSGSSIQYF

abundance: NA
v_gene: TRBV30
CDR3aa: CAWSVVGYGYTF

abundance: NA
v_gene: TRBV4-1
CDR3aa: CASSHTDEGYEQYF

abundance: NA
v_gene: TRBV27
CDR3aa: CASSHGTGARREQYF

abundance: NA
v_gene: TRBV7-9
CDR3aa: CASSTTWPVPGTDTQYF

abundance: NA
v_gene: TRBV7-6
CDR3aa: CASSPLSAGGSNEQFF

abundance: few
v_gene: TRBV9
CDR3aa: CASSDRDDPYEQYF

abundance: NA
v_gene: TRBV6-6
CDR3aa: CASSWTGGNEQFF

abundance: NA
v_gene: TRBV29-1
CDR3aa: CSVPGLAAYEQYF

abundance: NA
v_gene: TRBV27
CDR3aa: CASSTDVVAGEIAAGEQYF

abundance: once
v_gene: TRBV7-2
CDR3aa: CASDRGSGELFF

abundance: NA
v_gene: TRBV7-6
CDR3aa: CASSFLADGNTIYF

abundance: NA
v_gene: TRBV14
CDR3aa: CASSQEVATTYQETQYF

abundance: NA
v_gene: TRBV6-5
CDR3aa: CASSLGPWNNEQFF